This T cell receptor beta chain was recovered during a study of shared clonotypes between healthy human individuals. Notes on the study in general: Clonotype sharing levels among donors were expected to vary with sequencing depth.

This clone was observed once. Its antigen is as yet unknown. TCRdb keeps only in-frame clones here, not all; method: immunoSEQ multiplex PCR. The sample shows about 460,000 clones, 75% to 80% of them seen only once. CDR1 and CDR2 (germline): SNHLY, FYNNEI. The CDR3 totals 13 residues. The V gene lost 7 bases and the J gene lost 10 bases, with 16 bases spanning the gap. Every donor was a Caucasian adult from Nashville, Tennessee. The sequenced sample consisted of PBMCs. The TCR originated in a woman aged 40 to 50 in good health. Some clones in this sample may be carry-over from other donors' samples. The chain couples TRBV2 to TRBJ1-4; unclear D gene. The CDR3 reads CASTQGVSGKLFF. CDR3 nucleotide sequence: TGTGCCAGCACTCAAGGAGTTTCGGGAAAACTGTTTTTT.